Below, 10 T cell receptor beta chains from the same sample are listed, as sequenced in a study of T cell clonality in common variable immunodeficiency. Repertoires were generated with immunoSEQ multiplex PCR, while TCRdb's copy carries only in-frame clones and drops some. This sample has some 53,000 clones, each found more than once. Sequencing was carried out using peripheral blood mononuclear cells. The receptors were sampled from a person between 18 and 70 years old in good health.

This clone was counted ten times or more. The read stops 3 residues short of the end of the CDR3; the missing end is completed from the germline J gene. The chain recombines TRBV6-8 with TRBJ2-2, with 8 bases that match TRBD2. V was clipped by 2 bases and J by 7 bases; unmatched bases: 6. This CDR3 region has 15 residues. The germline gives CDR1 MNHGY, CDR2 SAAAGT. The CDR3 here is CASSYSGRVGGELFF. The DNA read from the CDR3 is TGTGCCAGCAGTTACAGCGGGAGAGTCGGCGGGGAG.

This clone appeared many times. The missing CDR3 end, 3 residues past where the read stops, is filled in from the germline J gene. V and J are TRBV19 and TRBJ2-1; D might be TRBD1 (5 bases). Germline V CDR1 and CDR2: LNHDA, SQIVND (reference sequence). The V and J ends lost 5 bases and 4 bases respectively, with 12 bases between them. This CDR3 region has 14 residues. CDR3 in amino acids: CASSARTIYNEQFF. Partial CDR3 DNA: TGTGCCAGTAGTGCCCGGACAATTTACAATGAG.

This clone was counted many times. The sequenced fragment ends 3 residues before the CDR3 boundary, so the rest is inferred from the germline J gene. This chain joins TRBV19 and TRBJ1-1, with D maybe TRBD1 (6 bases). CDR3 size: 14 residues. Trimming left V 5 bases short and J 1 base short, with 11 bases between. Per the germline V gene, CDR1 is LNHDA and CDR2 is SQIVND (reference sequence). The CDR3 bases that were read are TGTGCCAGTAGTCCCGGGACAAGGAACACTGAA. Its translation: CASSPGTRNTE. The entire CDR3 reads CASSPGTRNTEAFF.

This clone was seen many times. With the read ending 3 residues before the CDR3 end, the germline J gene is used to fill in that end. The rearrangement joins TRBV20-1 to TRBJ2-3, with unresolved D. The CDR3 length is 14 residues. CDR1 and CDR2 from the germline V gene are DFQATT and SNEGSKA (reference sequence). The DNA read from the CDR3 is TGCAGTGGATTTCGTTTGCGGAATGAAGAGACG. This encodes CSGFRLRNEET. The complete CDR3 sequence is CSGFRLRNEETQYF.

This clone was counted many times. The missing CDR3 end, 3 residues past where the read stops, is filled in from the germline J gene. The chain uses TRBV7-2 and TRBJ2-3; D is unclear. From germline, CDR1 is SGHTA and CDR2 FQGNSA. With 0 bases removed from V and 5 bases from J, the gap between germline ends came to 12 bases. The CDR3 totals 15 residues. The part of the CDR3 DNA that was read is TGTGCCAGCAGCTTAGCTCTAAGGGCCCGAGATACG. Its translation is CASSLALRARDT. The whole CDR3 reads CASSLALRARDTQYF. Filled out from reference TRBV7-2 and TRBJ2-3, the complete variable domain reads GAGVSQSPSNKVTEKGKDVELRCDPISGHTALYWYRQSLGQGLEFLIYFQGNSAPDKSGLPSDRFSAERTGGSVSTLTIQRTQQEDSAVYLCASSLALRARDTQYFGPGTRLTVL.

This clone has at least ten counts. The sequenced CDR3 bases are TGCAGTGCTAGGTGGTCGGCCTACGAG. This translates into CSARWSAYE. The whole CDR3 sequence is CSARWSAYEQYF. This chain connects TRBV20-1 to TRBJ2-7; D is ambiguous. The CDR3 is cut off 3 residues early in the read; its end comes from the germline J gene. The V end lost 3 bases, the J end lost 2 bases, and 8 bases lay between the germline ends. CDR1 and CDR2 (germline): DFQATT, SNEGSKA (reference sequence). This CDR3 region has 12 residues.

This clone was found many times. Read coverage stops 3 residues before the CDR3 terminus; the germline J gene supplies the remainder. The chain is built from TRBV30 and TRBJ2-7; the match to TRBD2 covers 8 bases. The CDR3 sequence is 15 residues long. CDR1 GTSNPN and CDR2 SVGIG come from the germline V gene (reference sequence). The V and J ends lost 3 bases and 6 bases, in that order; junction bases with no gene match: 13. CDR3 protein: CAWSQRGRELGEQYF. Incomplete CDR3 DNA: TGTGCCTGGAGCCAGCGGGGGCGGGAACTTGGCGAG.

The table lists this clone with many counts. The read comes to an end 3 residues before the CDR3 does, leaving the germline J gene to fill in the end. This rearrangement joins TRBV19 to TRBJ2-6; D remains ambiguous. Germline loops: CDR1 LNHDA, CDR2 SQIVND (reference sequence). The CDR3 is 17 residues long. Trimming left V 4 bases short and J 0 bases short, with 13 bases between. CDR3 bases read: TGTGCCAGTAGTAAGGGCAGTGCAAACTCTGGGGCCAACGTC. Translated, it gives CASSKGSANSGANV. In full, the CDR3 is CASSKGSANSGANVLTF.

This clone was counted at least ten times. The read ends 3 residues shy of where the CDR3 ends; the end is completed using the germline J gene. The chain couples TRBV18 to TRBJ2-4, with 7 bases that match TRBD2. Germline CDR1 KGHSH, CDR2 LQKENI. CDR3 size: 16 residues. The V and J ends lost 0 bases and 1 base, in that order; junction bases with no gene match: 3. Partial CDR3 DNA: TGTGCCAGCTCACCACCGAGGGAGGGGGCCAAAAACATT. This encodes CASSPPREGAKNI. The complete CDR3 reads CASSPPREGAKNIQYF.

This clone has a count of ten or more. CDR3 protein: CAISAGTQIYNEQFF. The CDR3 DNA, read in part, is TGTGCCATCAGTGCCGGGACTCAGATATACAATGAG. The J gene is TRBJ2-1, the V gene TRBV10-3; D is perhaps TRBD2 (6 bases). The read terminates 3 residues ahead of where the CDR3 ends, so the germline J gene completes it. The CDR3 contains 15 residues. Trimming removed 4 bases at V and 4 bases at J, with 14 bases between. CDR1 and CDR2 from the germline V gene are ENHRY and SYGVKD.